The rows below give T cell receptor beta chains drawn from one sample of a study of blood T cell repertoires in COVID-19. Data came from immunoSEQ multiplex PCR; TCRdb stores just in-frame clones and leaves some out. The table shows 65,000 to 90,000 clones, with about 84% occurring only once. Sequenced: peripheral blood. The receptors derive from a man aged 50 to 60 with active COVID-19. Both conserved end residues are part of each CDR3. D genes are given only for firm matches. Clone sizes are given selectively: once, few, many, or a class where the clone is expanded.

V gene	D gene	clone size	J gene	CDR3 protein	CDR3 DNA
TRBV11-2	.	.	TRBJ2-1	CASSLDFGQGEQFF	TGTGCCAGCAGCTTAGATTTCGGACAAGGAGAGCAGTTCTTC
TRBV9	TRBD1	.	TRBJ2-1	CASSPEGQGGDEQFF	TGTGCCAGCAGCCCCGAGGGACAGGGGGGCGATGAGCAGTTCTTC
TRBV5-4	TRBD1	.	TRBJ1-1	CASSSGGPGLNTEAFF	TGTGCCAGCAGCTCAGGGGGACCGGGGTTGAACACTGAAGCTTTCTTT
TRBV7-2	TRBD2	once	TRBJ2-7	CASSLGLAGLAYEQYF	TGTGCCAGCAGCTTAGGACTAGCGGGCTTAGCCTACGAGCAGTACTTC
TRBV7-9	TRBD1	.	TRBJ2-1	CASSLAGTATYNEQFF	TGTGCCAGCAGCTTAGCAGGGACAGCAACCTACAATGAGCAGTTCTTC
TRBV7-6	TRBD2	.	TRBJ2-7	CASSLNSGTRFSYEQYF	TGTGCCAGCAGCTTAAACTCGGGGACTAGGTTTTCCTACGAGCAGTACTTC
TRBV3-1/TRBV3-2	.	.	TRBJ2-2	CASSPRAGVSGELFF	TGTGCCAGCAGCCCGAGGGCAGGGGTCTCCGGGGAGCTGTTTTTT
TRBV5-4	TRBD1	.	TRBJ1-2	CASSLVTGFNGYTF	TGTGCCAGCAGCCTCGTGACAGGGTTTAATGGCTACACCTTC
TRBV11-2	.	.	TRBJ2-1	CASSRDWVGNEQFF	TGTGCCAGCAGCCGGGACTGGGTGGGGAATGAGCAGTTCTTC
TRBV7-9	.	.	TRBJ1-2	CASSLETGLPYGYTF	TGTGCCAGCAGCTTAGAAACGGGTCTCCCCTATGGCTACACCTTC
TRBV11-1	.	.	TRBJ2-5	CASSFAGTPKETQYF	TGTGCCAGCAGCTTCGCCGGGACACCTAAAGAGACCCAGTACTTC
TRBV5-4	TRBD2	.	TRBJ2-7	CASRGQIAGASYEQYF	TGTGCCAGCAGGGGCCAAATAGCGGGAGCCTCCTACGAGCAGTACTTC
TRBV5-3	.	.	TRBJ1-5	CARSLPRGNSNQPQHF	TGTGCCAGAAGCTTGCCTAGGGGGAATAGCAATCAGCCCCAGCATTTT
TRBV27	TRBD1	.	TRBJ2-7	CASSPQGWYEQYF	TGTGCCAGCAGTCCACAGGGGTGGTACGAGCAGTACTTC
TRBV9	.	.	TRBJ2-7	CASSVATTSYEQYF	TGTGCCAGCAGCGTAGCAACTACCTCCTACGAGCAGTACTTC
TRBV28	.	.	TRBJ2-1	CASSFGGAEGRNEQFF	TGTGCCAGCAGTTTTGGTGGAGCGGAGGGCCGAAATGAGCAGTTCTTC
TRBV3-1/TRBV3-2	TRBD1	once	TRBJ2-3	CASSPGQMTSTDTQYF	TGTGCCAGCAGCCCGGGACAGATGACTAGCACAGATACGCAGTATTTT
TRBV28	TRBD1	.	TRBJ1-5	CASRKQGANNQPQHF	TGTGCCAGCCGTAAACAGGGGGCGAACAATCAGCCCCAGCATTTT
TRBV5-1	.	.	TRBJ1-4	CASSLTQGLNEKLFF	TGCGCCAGCAGCTTGACACAGGGTCTTAATGAAAAACTGTTTTTT
TRBV28	.	.	TRBJ1-1	CASRSAGSDTEAFF	TGTGCCAGCCGTTCTGCGGGGTCCGACACTGAAGCTTTCTTT
TRBV11-2	.	.	TRBJ1-5	CASSLDPGIPQHF	TGTGCCAGCAGCTTAGATCCAGGGATCCCCCAGCATTTT
TRBV7-2	.	.	TRBJ1-2	CASSLALAGSGYGYTF	TGTGCCAGCAGCTTAGCGCTCGCAGGCTCTGGCTATGGCTACACCTTC
TRBV2	TRBD1	.	TRBJ2-7	CASSGRGTAYEQYF	TGTGCCAGCAGTGGGCGTGGGACAGCCTACGAGCAGTACTTC
TRBV29-1	TRBD1	.	TRBJ2-7	CSVSRRGQGHEQYF	TGCAGCGTCTCCCGCCGGGGACAGGGACACGAGCAGTACTTC
TRBV12-3/TRBV12-4	.	.	TRBJ2-5	CASSPTAQETQYF	TGTGCCAGCAGCCCGACAGCACAAGAGACCCAGTACTTC
TRBV2	TRBD1	.	TRBJ1-4	CASSAGTANEKLFF	TGTGCCAGCAGTGCCGGGACAGCTAATGAAAAACTGTTTTTT
TRBV4-1	TRBD1	.	TRBJ2-5	CASSQGQGADETQYF	TGCGCCAGCAGCCAGGGACAGGGGGCCGACGAGACCCAGTACTTC
TRBV7-9	TRBD2	few	TRBJ2-5	CASSLALAGGEETQYF	TGTGCCAGCAGCTTAGCGCTAGCGGGGGGCGAGGAGACCCAGTACTTC
TRBV5-4	TRBD2	.	TRBJ2-7	CASSPTTSGRDSEQYF	TGTGCCAGCAGTCCGACGACTAGCGGTAGAGACTCCGAGCAGTACTTC
TRBV12-5	.	.	TRBJ2-1	CASGLVPQGRGLNEQFF	TGTGCTAGTGGTTTGGTACCCCAGGGTCGTGGTCTGAATGAGCAGTTCTTC
TRBV19	.	.	TRBJ2-5	CASSIDGGAQETQYF	TGTGCCAGTAGTATAGACGGGGGTGCCCAAGAGACCCAGTACTTC
TRBV4-2	TRBD2	.	TRBJ2-7	CASSQTSASSYEQYF	TGTGCCAGCAGCCAGACTAGCGCTAGCTCCTACGAGCAGTACTTC
TRBV19	.	.	TRBJ2-2	CASRLEGGYSTGELFF	TGTGCCAGCCGGCTTGAGGGCGGGTATAGCACCGGGGAGCTGTTTTTT
TRBV11-3	TRBD2	.	TRBJ2-2	CASSLGLAGSAGELFF	TGTGCCAGCAGCTTAGGACTAGCGGGGAGCGCCGGGGAGCTGTTTTTT
TRBV5-1	.	.	TRBJ1-2	CASSPRGEGYTF	TGCGCCAGCAGCCCAAGGGGCGAAGGCTACACCTTC
TRBV6-2/TRBV6-3	.	.	TRBJ1-4	CASSLRQSSEKLFF	TGTGCCAGCAGTTTAAGACAGTCCAGTGAAAAACTGTTTTTT
TRBV5-6	.	once	TRBJ2-7	CASSLVQEALYEQYF	TGTGCCAGCAGCTTGGTTCAGGAGGCGCTCTACGAGCAGTACTTC